The source of this TCR beta chain is a study of blood T cell repertoires in COVID-19. Overall study context: The origin of the acute and convalescent COVID-19 samples was the United States, Italy and Spain. Sample material is recorded as cDNA or gDNA derived from T cells, B-cell-depleted T cells, or PBMCs.

Original analysis: Amplification with reference gene primers provided the estimates of nucleated cell counts. Some clones are missing from TCRdb's copy, which holds only in-frame ones; the method was immunoSEQ multiplex PCR. V and J calls and clone size come straight from that table; D and trimming were deduced from the DNA. Found here are approximately 200,000 clones, roughly 86% of them singletons; the top ten hold roughly 2.6%. Germline-derived CDR1 and CDR2 are SNHLY and FYNNEI. Trimming took off 4 bases at V and 4 bases at J, with 12 bases between the two ends. The CDR3 runs to 14 residues. The sample consisted of peripheral blood. The sequence was obtained from a woman aged 60-70 years with acute or convalescent COVID-19. The chain carries TRBV2 and TRBJ2-3, with D possibly being TRBD1 (6 bases). The CDR3 DNA reads TGTGCCAGCAGTGGGGACGGACAGTCAGATACGCAGTATTTT. It specifies CASSGDGQSDTQYF.